These T cell receptor beta chains were read from a single sample in a study of blood T cell repertoires in COVID-19. The assay was immunoSEQ multiplex PCR, and TCRdb's table has in-frame clones only and misses some. The data show 65,000 to 95,000 clones, more than 60% seen once. Sequenced input: peripheral blood. These TCRs come from a human donor in a cohort sampled during active COVID-19. Each CDR3 is given with its conserved first and last residue. The order of the fields is D gene, J gene, clone size, V gene, CDR3 protein, CDR3 DNA. The D gene is left open where the match is weak. A clone size is listed for some rows: how often the clone was seen (once, few, many), or a class if it is expanded.

-	TRBJ2-7	-	TRBV28	CASSPPGQAFYEQYF	TGTGCCAGCAGCCCCCCGGGTCAAGCCTTCTACGAGCAGTACTTC
-	TRBJ1-1	large	TRBV5-4	CASSSNAITEAFF	TGTGCCAGCAGTAGTAATGCGATCACTGAAGCTTTCTTT
-	TRBJ2-5	-	TRBV21-1	CASSKRGQETQYF	TGTGCCAGCAGCAAACGGGGGCAAGAGACCCAGTACTTC
TRBD1	TRBJ1-4	once	TRBV9	CASSVGQGVGELFF	TGTGCCAGCAGCGTCGGGCAGGGGGTTGGGGAACTGTTTTTT
TRBD1	TRBJ1-4	-	TRBV7-2	CASSLVAGQGGWEKLFF	TGTGCCAGCAGCTTAGTGGCCGGACAGGGAGGATGGGAAAAACTGTTTTTT
TRBD1	TRBJ1-2	-	TRBV29-1	CSVEWDRASDGYTF	TGCAGCGTTGAGTGGGACAGGGCGTCAGATGGCTACACCTTC
-	TRBJ2-7	-	TRBV7-2	CASSLGGAPYEQYF	TGTGCCAGCAGCTTAGGTGGGGCCCCTTACGAGCAGTACTTC
-	TRBJ1-1	-	TRBV28	CASSGPPAVSTFF	TGTGCCAGCTCCGGCCCCCCGGCGGTGTCGACTTTCTTT
-	TRBJ1-1	-	TRBV12-3/TRBV12-4	CASSLQNTEAFF	TGTGCCAGCAGTTTACAAAACACTGAAGCTTTCTTT
TRBD1	TRBJ1-1	-	TRBV9	CASSTLQGSRTEAFF	TGTGCCAGCAGCACCCTACAGGGGTCGCGCACTGAAGCTTTCTTT
-	TRBJ2-2	-	TRBV9	CASSVGRGSNTGELFF	TGTGCCAGCAGCGTCGGTAGAGGGAGTAACACCGGGGAGCTGTTTTTT
-	TRBJ1-1	-	TRBV6-2/TRBV6-3	CASSYLREAFF	TGTGCCAGCAGTTACCTCAGGGAAGCTTTCTTT
-	TRBJ1-3	few	TRBV29-1	CSVGSRVPGNTIYF	TGCAGCGTTGGGTCGCGGGTACCTGGAAACACCATATATTTT
-	TRBJ1-6	-	TRBV3-1/TRBV3-2	CASSQDTRVGAPLHF	TGTGCCAGCAGCCAAGATACGAGGGTAGGAGCACCCCTCCACTTT
-	TRBJ2-3	-	TRBV9	CASSVAGGAGLTDTQYF	TGTGCCAGCAGCGTAGCTGGGGGGGCCGGTCTTACAGATACGCAGTATTTT
TRBD1	TRBJ2-4	-	TRBV2	CASRATGKVKNIQYF	TGTGCCAGCAGGGCGACAGGGAAGGTCAAAAACATTCAGTACTTC
-	TRBJ2-3	-	TRBV7-3	CASSSDRLMQYF	TGTGCCAGCAGTTCCGATCGGTTGATGCAGTATTTT
TRBD1	TRBJ1-1	-	TRBV7-2	CASSIPTGGGGTEAFF	TGTGCCAGCAGCATACCCACAGGGGGCGGCGGCACTGAAGCTTTCTTT
TRBD1	TRBJ2-1	-	TRBV10-3	CAISESVPGQLNNEQFF	TGTGCCATCAGTGAGTCGGTTCCGGGACAGCTTAACAATGAGCAGTTCTTC
TRBD1	TRBJ2-7	-	TRBV6-6	CASSGDRDRAQYEQYF	TGTGCCAGCAGTGGGGACCGGGACAGGGCACAGTACGAGCAGTACTTC
-	TRBJ2-5	-	TRBV11-1	CASSFAGRETQYF	TGTGCCAGCAGCTTTGCGGGGCGAGAGACCCAGTACTTC
-	TRBJ2-5	-	TRBV19	CASSINGGLTQETQYF	TGTGCCAGTAGTATTAATGGCGGACTTACCCAAGAGACCCAGTACTTC